This T cell receptor beta chain was identified during a study of identical twins. Healthy Caucasians were all of the donors. V was pared by 4 bases and J by 0 bases, with 17 bases of the junction left unmatched. CDR1 LGHNA and CDR2 YNFKEQ come from the germline V gene. CDR3 length: 20 amino acids. This clonotype was counted a few times. TCRdb recomputed calls from the 5' RACE reads with MiXCR, one row per CDR3 protein. The sample consists of a few hundred thousand distinct CDR3 sequences, about 8.1% of them appearing once. The data also belong to a second study, concerning yellow fever vaccine responses in identical twins.

This TCR was recovered from a woman in her late teens or twenties in good health. The source material was memory (CD45RO+) T cells sorted from blood. This chain connects TRBV4-2 to TRBJ2-1, with 8 bases lining up with TRBD2. CDR3 bases: TGTGCCAGCAGCCTCACGGAGGTAGCGGGAAGGGTTAACTCCTACAATGAGCAGTTCTTC. The encoded protein is CASSLTEVAGRVNSYNEQFF.